Sequencing of this T cell receptor (beta chain) was carried out in a study of blood T cell repertoires in COVID-19. Study information: The study drew acute and convalescent COVID-19 samples from the United States, Italy and Spain. PBMCs, B-cell-depleted T cells, or T cells were the source of the cDNA or gDNA that made up the material.

J lost 0 bases, V lost 3 bases, and 4 bases had no gene match. Germline assignment: CDR1 SGHNT and CDR2 YYREEE (reference sequence). CDR3 length: 17 amino acids. The repertoire was sequenced with immunoSEQ multiplex PCR; TCRdb's copy has only in-frame clones and lacks some. Among roughly 130,000 clones listed, about four fifths were seen once. This TCR was recovered from a woman between 50 and 59 years old with acute or convalescent COVID-19. Source material: peripheral blood. V usage is TRBV5-4 and J usage is TRBJ2-3; 13 bases line up with TRBD2. CDR3: CASSSGLAGMSTDTQYF. The CDR3 DNA follows: TGTGCCAGCAGCTCGGGACTAGCGGGGATGAGCACAGATACGCAGTATTTT.